These 5 T cell receptor beta chains were sequenced from one sample in a study of cytomegalovirus exposure and HLA in healthy donors. The PCR ran on 60 Vbeta and 13 Jbeta primers. Generated by immunoSEQ multiplex PCR, the TCRdb table keeps only in-frame clones and is missing some. The profile shows around 140,000 clones, roughly 80% of them singletons. Input material: PBMCs. The receptor set was obtained from a woman in her fifties or sixties in good health and CMV-seropositive.

The chain couples TRBV6-1 to TRBJ2-3; D call uncertain. Germline loops: CDR1 MNHNS, CDR2 SASEGT. The CDR3 is 14 residues long. Between the trimmed V and J ends, which lost 7 bases and 5 bases, there was a span of 16 bases. The CDR3 DNA reads TGTGCCAGCACCCCTGAAATTCTGCGAGATACGCAGTATTTT. Its protein is CASTPEILRDTQYF.

V gene TRBV27 combines with J gene TRBJ2-7; D not certain. Germline V lookup: CDR1 MNHEY, CDR2 SMNVEV (reference sequence). Trimming shortened V by 3 bases and J by 3 bases, and 9 bases separated the two germline ends. The CDR3 length is 13 residues. CDR3 region: CASSFIQNYEQYF. The DNA for the CDR3 is TGTGCCAGCAGTTTTATCCAGAACTACGAGCAGTACTTC.

The chain has TRBV19 and TRBJ1-5; 7 bases agree with TRBD1. Germline CDR1 and CDR2: LNHDA and SQIVND (reference sequence). J gave up 5 bases and V 5 bases, and 6 bases lay outside the gene matches. This CDR3 is built from 14 residues. The CDR3 DNA reads TGTGCCAGTAGTTTGACAGGGTACGATCAGCCCCAGCATTTT. Protein product: CASSLTGYDQPQHF.

This chain links TRBV7-2 with TRBJ2-5; TRBD2 agrees at 8 bases. Germline values: CDR1 SGHTA, CDR2 FQGNSA. The length of the CDR3 is 14 residues. The V and J ends lost 5 bases and 6 bases, in that order; junction bases with no gene match: 8. The CDR3 reads CASSRGGDGKTQYF. Written as DNA, the CDR3 is TGTGCCAGCAGCCGGGGGGGGGATGGGAAGACCCAGTACTTC.

The chain recombines TRBV5-5 with TRBJ2-3, with unresolved D. CDR3 length: 14 amino acids. With 5 bases removed from V and 2 bases from J, the gap between germline ends came to 12 bases. Germline values: CDR1 SGHKS, CDR2 YYEKEE (reference sequence). The CDR3 spells CASSLEQITDTQYF. The CDR3 DNA reads as TGTGCCAGCAGTCTAGAACAAATCACAGATACGCAGTATTTT.